This entry lists 14 T cell receptor beta chains sequenced from one sample in a study of blood T cell repertoires in COVID-19. Profiled with immunoSEQ multiplex PCR; TCRdb holds only in-frame clones, not every one. The repertoire holds about 190,000 clones, about 89% seen once, with roughly 6.7% in the top ten. Sequenced input: peripheral blood. The source is a man in his forties with acute or convalescent COVID-19.

The V and J genes are TRBV27 and TRBJ1-2, with TRBD1 identical over 10 bases. Unmatched junction bases numbered 8, after V lost 1 base and J lost 6 bases. Germline V CDR1 and CDR2: MNHEY, SMNVEV (reference sequence). CDR3 length: 16 residues. This CDR3 reads CASSLYFSGTGDGYTF. CDR3 nucleotides: TGTGCCAGCAGTTTATATTTTTCGGGGACAGGGGATGGCTACACCTTC.

This rearrangement joins TRBV14 to TRBJ2-3, with 11 bases matching TRBD2. The CDR3 contains 16 residues. Per germline, CDR1 SGHDN and CDR2 FVKESK. J gave up 0 bases and V 4 bases, and 3 bases lay outside the gene matches. CDR3 sequence (DNA): TGTGCCAGCAGCCTTGGGACTAGCGGTAGCACAGATACGCAGTATTTT. Its translation is CASSLGTSGSTDTQYF.

This chain connects TRBV4-1 to TRBJ2-2; tentative D call: TRBD1 (6 bases). Germline lookup yields CDR1 MGHRA and CDR2 YSYEKL. Trimming took off 4 bases at V and 0 bases at J, with 12 bases between the two ends. The CDR3 covers 16 residues. CDR3 region: CASSPRTETNTGELFF. CDR3 sequence (DNA): TGCGCCAGCAGCCCTCGGACAGAAACGAACACCGGGGAGCTGTTTTTT.

The gene calls are TRBV5-1 and TRBJ1-3; weak D call: TRBD1 (6 bases). CDR3 length: 16 amino acids. Germline lookup yields CDR1 SGHRS and CDR2 YFSETQ. V dropped 3 bases and J dropped 0 bases, with 13 bases sitting between them. CDR3: CASSYRDSASGNTIYF. CDR3 bases: TGCGCCAGCAGCTACAGGGATTCAGCCTCTGGAAACACCATATATTTT.

The chain carries TRBV16 and TRBJ1-1, with D hard to call. The CDR3 spans 15 residues. Germline values: CDR1 KGHSY, CDR2 FQNENV. V dropped 4 bases and J dropped 2 bases, with 14 bases sitting between them. CDR3 DNA: TGTGCCAGCAGCCTCGGACTACGGGTTAACACTGAAGCTTTCTTT. Its protein is CASSLGLRVNTEAFF.

CDR3 amino acids: CASRPASGGPNTGELFF. The DNA for the CDR3 is TGTGCCAGCAGACCCGCTAGCGGGGGCCCTAACACCGGGGAGCTGTTTTTT. The chain has TRBV5-4 and TRBJ2-2, with 10 bases fitting TRBD2. CDR1 and CDR2 from the germline V gene are SGHNT and YYREEE (reference sequence). V lost 5 bases, J lost 2 bases, and 9 bases stayed unmatched. The CDR3 runs to 17 residues. Filled out from reference TRBV5-4 and TRBJ2-2, the complete variable domain reads ETGVTQSPTHLIKTRGQQVTLRCSSQSGHNTVSWYQQALGQGPQFIFQYYREEENGRGNFPPRFSGLQFPNYSSELNVNALELDDSALYLCASRPASGGPNTGELFFGEGSRLTVL.

This chain links TRBV3-1 (or the pseudogene TRBV3-2) with TRBJ2-7; D unresolved. CDR3 size: 13 residues. V was cut by 1 base and J by 4 bases, with 8 bases left in between. Germline V gene lookup returns CDR1 LGHDT and CDR2 YNNKEL (reference sequence). CDR3 bases: TGTGCCAGCAGCCAAGGGGCAGTATACGAGCAGTACTTC. Its protein product is CASSQGAVYEQYF.

The CDR3 coding sequence is TGTGCCAGCAGCCCCCTGACAGGGAAGCAGAACACTGAAGCTTTCTTT. Translation: CASSPLTGKQNTEAFF. The chain uses TRBV5-6 and TRBJ1-1, with 7 bases lining up with TRBD1. The V and J ends lost 4 bases and 1 base, in that order; junction bases with no gene match: 10. The CDR3 loop spans 16 amino acids. Germline V lookup: CDR1 SGHDT, CDR2 YYEEEE.

The rearrangement joins TRBV7-2 to TRBJ2-6, with D perhaps TRBD1 (5 bases). Between the trimmed V and J ends, which lost 2 bases and 1 base, there was a span of 9 bases. CDR3 length: 16 amino acids. Germline assignment: CDR1 SGHTA and CDR2 FQGNSA. The CDR3 DNA is TGTGCCAGCAGCTTATTCTCAGGGTCTGGGGCCAACGTCCTGACTTTC. Its protein product is CASSLFSGSGANVLTF.

The chain links TRBV6-6 to TRBJ1-6, with TRBD1 matching over 9 bases. The CDR3 runs 15 residues. V lost 2 bases and J lost 9; bases outside the gene matches: 5. Germline CDR1 reads MNHNY; CDR2 reads SVGAGI (reference sequence). CDR3 nucleotide sequence: TGTGCCAGCAGTTACGGAGGACAGGGGAGTTCACCCCTCCACTTT. This gives the protein CASSYGGQGSSPLHF.

This clone was observed a single time. This sequence joins TRBV7-9 and TRBJ2-7; D possibly corresponds to TRBD2 (6 bases). Germline CDR1 reads SEHNR; CDR2 reads FQNEAQ (reference sequence). This CDR3 is built from 15 residues. Trimming cost V 5 bases and J 4 bases, with 18 bases left between them. The CDR3 protein is CASSPWGVGGYEQYF. The CDR3 DNA reads TGTGCCAGCAGCCCCTGGGGGGTGGGGGGTTACGAGCAGTACTTC.

The chain links TRBV10-1 to TRBJ2-7, with 7 bases lining up with TRBD2. Germline trimming cut 0 bases from V and 5 bases from J; bases unmatched to any gene: 10. The CDR3 consists of 16 residues. In germline, CDR1 is WNHNN, CDR2 SYGVQD (reference sequence). The CDR3 sequence: CASSESWGSGANEQYF. The CDR3 coding sequence is TGCGCCAGCAGTGAGTCGTGGGGCAGCGGGGCGAACGAGCAGTACTTC.

The chain links TRBV14 to TRBJ1-2; 7 bases agree with TRBD1. CDR1 and CDR2 (germline): SGHDN, FVKESK. The V and J ends lost 1 base and 5 bases, in that order; junction bases with no gene match: 4. There are 14 residues in the CDR3. The CDR3 bases are TGTGCCAGCAGCCAAGCGAGGGGGCCTTATGGCTACACCTTC. Protein product: CASSQARGPYGYTF.

The CDR3 loop reads CASSDRDSINEQFF. For the CDR3, the DNA is TGTGCCAGCAGTGATCGGGACAGCATCAATGAGCAGTTCTTC. This rearrangement joins TRBV2 to TRBJ2-1, with 7 bases lining up with TRBD1. CDR3 length: 14 residues. Looked up from germline, CDR1 is SNHLY and CDR2 is FYNNEI. V dropped 3 bases and J dropped 6; count of bases not matched to a gene: 5. Supplemented by reference TRBV2 and TRBJ2-1, the full variable domain reads EPEVTQTPSHQVTQMGQEVILRCVPISNHLYFYWYRQILGQKVEFLVSFYNNEISEKSEIFDDQFSVERPDGSNFTLKIRSTKLEDSAMYFCASSDRDSINEQFFGPGTRLTVL.